This passage covers 30 T cell receptor beta chains from one sample sequenced in a study of identifying expanded T cells in peripheral blood. Here immunoSEQ multiplex PCR was the method, and the copy in TCRdb shows in-frame clones only, minus some. The sample includes approximately 110,000 clones, about 89% of them seen just once. Material: blood. The receptors come from a person aged 18 to 69 in good health.

The chain carries TRBV28 and TRBJ1-3; 7 nucleotides align to TRBD1. J was trimmed by 4 bases and V by 3 bases; bases with no gene match: 9. This CDR3 spans 16 amino acids. Looked up from germline, CDR1 is MDHEN and CDR2 is SYDVKM. CDR3 protein: CASSFPGQAGGNTIYF. In DNA form, the CDR3 reads TGTGCCAGCAGTTTCCCCGGACAGGCCGGGGGAAACACCATATATTTT.

The V gene is TRBV6-1, the J gene TRBJ1-3; the D is unclear. The CDR3 consists of 16 residues. The germline CDR1 and CDR2 sequences are MNHNS and SASEGT. Trimming stripped 0 bases from V and 4 bases from J, with 13 bases between. The CDR3: CASSEAITAGGNTIYF. CDR3 nucleotide sequence: TGTGCCAGCAGTGAAGCCATCACCGCAGGCGGAAACACCATATATTTT.

In this sample, this clone turned up once. This rearrangement joins TRBV7-2 to TRBJ2-5, with 10 bases fitting TRBD2. CDR3 size: 14 residues. Trimming cost V 9 bases and J 7 bases; bases outside gene matches: 11. Germline V gene data show CDR1 as SGHTA and CDR2 as FQGNSA. CDR3 DNA: TGTGCCAGTTCTAGCGGGGGATTCCGGGGGACCCAGTACTTC. It is translated as CASSSGGFRGTQYF.

The J gene is TRBJ1-1, the V gene TRBV6-1; 7 nucleotides agree with TRBD1. Germline V lookup: CDR1 MNHNS, CDR2 SASEGT. This CDR3 is 15 amino acids long. J was trimmed by 5 bases and V by 7 bases; bases with no gene match: 13. CDR3 loop: CASKLQGFQITEAFF. CDR3 DNA sequence: TGTGCCAGCAAACTACAGGGGTTCCAGATTACTGAAGCTTTCTTT.

The CDR3 reads CASSPLKTGGSTEAFF. For the CDR3, the DNA is TGTGCCAGCAGTCCGTTAAAAACAGGGGGAAGCACTGAAGCTTTCTTT. The chain recombines TRBV11-2 with TRBJ1-1, with 8 bases lining up with TRBD1. V shed 6 bases, J shed 4 bases, and the junction held 13 bases outside the gene matches. This CDR3 has 16 amino acids. CDR1 is SGHAT, CDR2 FQNNGV, per germline.

The genes are TRBV18 and TRBJ1-1; TRBD1 is a possible D gene (5 bases). From germline, CDR1 is KGHSH and CDR2 LQKENI. The CDR3 is 13 residues long. Between the trimmed V and J ends, which lost 8 bases and 1 base, there was a span of 11 bases. The DNA for the CDR3 is TGTGCCAGCCGCACCGGGGGGAACACTGAAGCTTTCTTT. It specifies CASRTGGNTEAFF.

A single count supports this clone. The V gene is TRBV10-3, the J gene TRBJ1-6, with D maybe TRBD1 (5 bases). The CDR3 extends over 15 amino acids. The ends were cut back, 7 bases at V and 7 bases at J, with 17 bases in the middle. Germline lookup yields CDR1 ENHRY and CDR2 SYGVKD. Here the CDR3 reads CAIMPDGGPNSPLHF. The DNA for the CDR3 is TGTGCCATCATGCCTGACGGGGGTCCGAATTCACCCCTCCACTTT.

This CDR3 is CASSLTRAVQETQYF. CDR3 nucleotide sequence: TGTGCCAGCAGCTTGACGCGGGCAGTCCAAGAGACCCAGTACTTC. This chain connects TRBV5-4 to TRBJ2-5; perhaps TRBD2 as D (5 bases). Trimming removed 1 base at V and 1 base at J, with 11 bases between. Per the germline V gene, CDR1 is SGHNT and CDR2 is YYREEE (reference sequence). The CDR3 has 15 residues.

The chain carries TRBV4-1 and TRBJ2-3; TRBD2 aligns across 11 bases. The CDR3 runs 17 residues. The germline CDR1 and CDR2 sequences are MGHRA and YSYEKL. The V and J ends lost 4 bases and 2 bases, in that order; junction bases with no gene match: 8. CDR3 residues: CASSRSGTSGFTDTQYF. The CDR3 DNA follows: TGCGCCAGCAGCCGCTCAGGGACTAGCGGTTTCACAGATACGCAGTATTTT.

In DNA, the CDR3 is TGTGCCAGCAGCCACCACGGAGGGCAGCTATACGAGCAGTACTTC. This encodes CASSHHGGQLYEQYF. V gene TRBV5-8 combines with J gene TRBJ2-7, with D possibly TRBD2 on 6 matching bases. The germline V gene has CDR1 SGHTS and CDR2 YDEGEE. Trimming removed 4 bases from V and 4 bases from J, with 18 bases in between. The CDR3 contains 15 residues.

Turning to this clone: A read error may produce the germline difference seen at one junction end. The chain combines TRBV5-4 with TRBJ1-2; D gene ambiguous. CDR3 size: 12 residues. Germline CDR1 SGHNT, CDR2 YYREEE (reference sequence). The CDR3 coding sequence is TGTGCCAGCAGCTTTGGTTCGGAGGGCTACATCTTC. This encodes CASSFGSEGYIF.

The V call is TRBV7-2, the J call TRBJ2-2; 7 nucleotides agree with TRBD2. This CDR3 has 18 amino acids. From germline, CDR1 is SGHTA and CDR2 FQGNSA. The V segment lost 3 bases and the J segment 4 bases; nucleotides outside the gene matches: 14. For the CDR3, the DNA is TGTGCCAGCAGCTTGATGCCGGGGGGAAGAAGTTCCACCGGGGAGCTGTTTTTT. This gives the protein CASSLMPGGRSSTGELFF.

The chain recombines TRBV25-1 with TRBJ1-2; 8 bases agree with TRBD1. Trimming removed 5 bases from V and 5 bases from J; junction bases left unmatched: 13. The CDR3 spans 16 residues. Germline V gene lookup returns CDR1 MGHDK and CDR2 SYGVNS. In DNA form, the CDR3 reads TGTGCCAGCAGTCAACAATCGAGCAGGGGGCCTTATGGCTACACCTTC. Its translation: CASSQQSSRGPYGYTF.

The chain combines TRBV19 with TRBJ2-1, with D possibly TRBD2 on 7 matching bases. CDR3 size: 12 residues. Trimming cost V 4 bases and J 9 bases, with 10 bases left between them. CDR1 is LNHDA and CDR2 is SQIVND in the germline V gene (reference sequence). The CDR3 nucleotides read TGTGCCAGTAGTAAGGGGGGGCGTGAGCAGTTCTTC. Translation: CASSKGGREQFF.

The chain joins TRBV5-1 to TRBJ2-7; tentatively, D is TRBD1 (6 bases). Trimming removed 1 base at V and 2 bases at J, with 16 bases between. Germline assignment: CDR1 SGHRS and CDR2 YFSETQ. There are 16 residues in the CDR3. In DNA, the CDR3 is TGCGCCAGCAGCTTGAGGGGAACAGGGCCGACCTACGAGCAGTACTTC. Protein: CASSLRGTGPTYEQYF.

A single count supports this clone. V usage is TRBV7-9 and J usage is TRBJ2-3; D is unclear. The CDR3 loop spans 15 amino acids. CDR1 and CDR2 (germline): SEHNR, FQNEAQ (reference sequence). The ends were cut back, 8 bases at V and 2 bases at J, with 17 bases in the middle. This chain's CDR3 is CASARGSHLTDTQYF. DNA for the CDR3: TGTGCCAGCGCTCGTGGAAGCCACCTCACAGATACGCAGTATTTT. The full variable domain, its missing parts supplied by reference TRBV7-9 and TRBJ2-3, is DTGVSQNPRHKITKRGQNVTFRCDPISEHNRLYWYRQTLGQGPEFLTYFQNEAQLEKSRLLSDRFSAERPKGSFSTLEIQRTEQGDSAMYLCASARGSHLTDTQYFGPGTRLTVL.

J is TRBJ2-5 and V is TRBV4-1; unclear D gene. V lost 4 bases, J lost 4 bases, and 10 bases lay in between. Germline values: CDR1 MGHRA, CDR2 YSYEKL. The CDR3 is 13 amino acids. This CDR3 is CASSPTDPETQYF. CDR3 DNA: TGCGCCAGCAGCCCCACAGATCCAGAGACCCAGTACTTC.

This clone was found once. The J gene is TRBJ2-3, the V gene TRBV7-2; 9 nucleotides line up with TRBD2. The length of the CDR3 is 11 residues. With V trimmed by 8 bases and J by 15 bases, 9 bases remained unmatched. Germline lookup yields CDR1 SGHTA and CDR2 FQGNSA. CDR3 sequence (DNA): TGTGCCAGCGGATCTAGCGGGGAGAACTATTTT. This sequence encodes CASGSSGENYF.

The chain recombines TRBV6-1 with TRBJ2-1; D ambiguous. The V end was cut by 6 bases, the J end by 6 bases, with 9 bases between. The CDR3 length is 12 residues. The V gene's germline CDR1 is MNHNS and CDR2 SASEGT. The CDR3 loop is CASRGTRNEQFF. CDR3 coding DNA: TGTGCCAGCAGGGGAACACGCAATGAGCAGTTCTTC.

The CDR3 coding sequence is TGTGCCAGCAGCTTAGCTCCCCGCTACGAGCAGTACTTC. Translation: CASSLAPRYEQYF. V gene TRBV7-2 combines with J gene TRBJ2-7, with D unclear. The CDR3 is 13 residues long. CDR1 is SGHTA and CDR2 is FQGNSA in the germline V gene. V dropped 0 bases and J dropped 3 bases, with 6 bases sitting between them.

The rearrangement links TRBV19 to TRBJ1-3; D is ambiguous. The CDR3 extends over 15 amino acids. CDR1 LNHDA and CDR2 SQIVND come from the germline V gene (reference sequence). V dropped 4 bases and J dropped 0 bases, with 10 bases sitting between them. The CDR3 sequence: CASSTSWGSGNTIYF. The CDR3 DNA follows: TGTGCCAGTAGTACCTCGTGGGGCTCTGGAAACACCATATATTTT.

The genes are TRBV4-1 and TRBJ2-5, with D perhaps TRBD1 or TRBD2 (6 bases each). The germline V gene has CDR1 MGHRA and CDR2 YSYEKL. The CDR3 consists of 14 residues. Trimming removed 5 bases at V and 1 base at J, with 11 bases between. CDR3 DNA sequence: TGCGCCAGCAGCTTAGGGGGGTTCCAAGAGACCCAGTACTTC. Amino acid sequence: CASSLGGFQETQYF.

The rearrangement uses TRBV6-1 and TRBJ1-1; weak D call: TRBD1 (6 bases). The CDR3 sequence is 15 residues long. V shed 0 bases and J shed 0 bases, with 8 bases lying between them. Per germline, CDR1 MNHNS and CDR2 SASEGT. The CDR3 here is CASSEAGQVNTEAFF. The CDR3 region has the DNA TGTGCCAGCAGTGAAGCGGGACAAGTGAACACTGAAGCTTTCTTT.

This clone showed up just a few times. The chain has TRBV7-9 and TRBJ1-6, with no clear D. The V gene lost 5 bases and the J gene lost 6 bases, with 5 bases spanning the gap. The CDR3 contains 12 residues. CDR1 is SEHNR, CDR2 FQNEAQ, per germline (reference sequence). CDR3 loop: CASSQFNSPLHF. CDR3 DNA: TGTGCCAGCAGCCAATTTAATTCACCCCTCCACTTT.

The chain links TRBV5-5 to TRBJ2-5; 12 bases are shared with TRBD1. The germline CDR1 and CDR2 sequences are SGHKS and YYEKEE (reference sequence). V lost 4 bases to trimming and J lost 5 bases; unmatched junction nucleotides: 9. There are 16 residues in the CDR3. The CDR3 coding sequence is TGTGCCAGCAGCCGGGGGACAGGGGGCGGTGGCGAGACCCAGTACTTC. Protein product: CASSRGTGGGGETQYF.

This clone was counted once. This chain connects TRBV4-2 to TRBJ2-3; 9 bases are a match to TRBD2. V was clipped by 0 bases and J by 5 bases; unmatched bases: 6. Germline CDR1 is LGHNA and CDR2 is YNFKEQ. This CDR3 is 16 amino acids long. The CDR3 coding sequence is TGTGCCAGCAGCCAAGAGGGGGGTAGCGGGGGAGATACGCAGTATTTT. Protein product: CASSQEGGSGGDTQYF.

The CDR3 DNA reads TGTGCCAGCAGGGTCCGGGAGGGGGGAGAAAAACTGTTTTTT. Protein: CASRVREGGEKLFF. This chain connects TRBV6-1 to TRBJ1-4, with TRBD1 as a possible D gene (6 bases). Trimming pared 6 bases from V and 8 bases from J, leaving 16 bases between. This CDR3 has 14 amino acids. Per germline, CDR1 MNHNS and CDR2 SASEGT.

Remarks on this clone: The identical CDR3 is also encoded by other nucleotide sequences in the sample. This chain joins TRBV7-9 and TRBJ2-7, with D unclear. Deletions cut 5 bases from V and 0 bases from J, with 5 bases between. The V gene's germline CDR1 is SEHNR and CDR2 FQNEAQ (reference sequence). There are 12 residues in the CDR3. CDR3 loop: CASSRSSYEQYF. CDR3 nucleotide sequence: TGTGCCAGCAGCCGAAGCTCCTACGAGCAGTACTTC.

The V call is TRBV25-1, the J call TRBJ1-5; unclear D gene. The CDR3 extends over 12 amino acids. Deletions cut 4 bases from V and 5 bases from J, with 6 bases between. CDR1 is MGHDK and CDR2 is SYGVNS in the germline V gene. The CDR3 loop is CASSAAHQPQHF. The CDR3, as DNA: TGTGCCAGCAGTGCGGCCCATCAGCCCCAGCATTTT.

The chain employs TRBV12-5 and TRBJ2-2; D is undetermined. The CDR3 has 12 residues. Trimming removed 7 bases at V and 4 bases at J, with 7 bases between. Germline assignment: CDR1 LGHNT and CDR2 FRNRAP. As DNA, the CDR3 is TGTGCTAGTGTCAAGAGCACCGGGGAGCTGTTTTTT. Translating it yields CASVKSTGELFF.